These 14 T cell receptor beta chains came from one sample sequenced in a study of T cell clonality in common variable immunodeficiency. Only in-frame clones appear in the TCRdb table, and some are missing; sequencing was by immunoSEQ multiplex PCR. This sample has under 45,000 clones, each found more than once. The material sequenced was peripheral blood mononuclear cells. These receptors originate from a person aged 18 to 70 in good health.

Many counts were recorded for this clone. The CDR3 end is not reached by the read, which stops 3 residues before it; the germline J gene fills it in. This chain connects TRBV28 to TRBJ2-7; 7 nucleotides line up with TRBD1. This CDR3 spans 14 amino acids. Germline-derived CDR1 and CDR2 are MDHEN and SYDVKM. V dropped 5 bases and J dropped 4; count of bases not matched to a gene: 8. CDR3 residues: CASSLPGQWYEQYF. The covered CDR3 bases are TGTGCCAGCAGTCTACCGGGACAGTGGTACGAG.

This clone was detected ten times or more. The read ends 3 residues shy of where the CDR3 ends; the end is completed using the germline J gene. The chain carries TRBV7-2 and TRBJ2-1; tentative D call: TRBD1 (5 bases). The CDR3 runs 15 residues. Germline CDR1 reads SGHTA; CDR2 reads FQGNSA. Deletions cut 5 bases from V and 3 bases from J, with 14 bases between. The CDR3 loop is CASSREGAGYNEQFF. The part of the CDR3 DNA that was read is TGTGCCAGCAGCCGAGAAGGGGCAGGCTACAATGAG.

A few counts support this clone. The CDR3 end lies 3 residues beyond the end of the read and is filled in from the germline J gene. The V and J genes are TRBV2 and TRBJ2-1, with TRBD2 matching over 11 bases. The CDR3 extends over 16 amino acids. The germline V gene encodes CDR1 SNHLY and CDR2 FYNNEI. The V segment lost 5 bases and the J segment 1 base; nucleotides outside the gene matches: 4. The CDR3 reads CASSTTSGSSYNEQFF. The sequenced part of the CDR3 DNA is TGTGCCAGCAGTACAACTAGCGGGAGTTCCTACAATGAG. Full variable domain (rest looked up from reference TRBV2 and TRBJ2-1): EPEVTQTPSHQVTQMGQEVILRCVPISNHLYFYWYRQILGQKVEFLVSFYNNEISEKSEIFDDQFSVERPDGSNFTLKIRSTKLEDSAMYFCASSTTSGSSYNEQFFGPGTRLTVL.

This clone was found a few times. Read sequence stops 3 residues before the CDR3 end, and the germline J gene provides the missing end. The chain has TRBV2 and TRBJ2-1; TRBD2 is a possible D gene (5 bases). The germline CDR1 and CDR2 sequences are SNHLY and FYNNEI. Trimming left V 7 bases short and J 8 bases short, with 15 bases between. This CDR3 region has 13 residues. The CDR3 loop is CASMSFTGYEQFF. The sequenced part of the CDR3 DNA is TGTGCCAGCATGTCTTTCACGGGGTATGAG.

This clone was detected ten times or more. The junction departs from the called germline gene at one end, perhaps through a read error. The read stops 3 residues short of the end of the CDR3; the missing end is completed from the germline J gene. The rearrangement links TRBV4-2 to TRBJ2-7, with a tentative D call TRBD2 (5 bases). The CDR3 sequence is 15 residues long. The germline V gene has CDR1 LGHNA and CDR2 YNFKEQ. The CDR3 bases that were read are TGCGCCAGCAGCCAAGAGGAGGCGGCCTCCTACGAG. It is translated as CASSQEEAASYE. From start to end, the CDR3 is CASSQEEAASYEQYF.

This clone was picked up many times. The read halts 3 residues ahead of the CDR3 end, with the missing end drawn from the germline J gene. The rearrangement uses TRBV18 and TRBJ2-1; 9 nucleotides line up with TRBD2. The CDR3 is made up of 16 amino acids. Germline CDR1 KGHSH, CDR2 LQKENI. With 3 bases clipped from V and 4 bases from J, the junction kept 7 bases outside the gene matches. The sequenced part of the CDR3 DNA is TGTGCCAGCTCACCCATTGGACTAGCGACTTACAATGAG. Amino acids: CASSPIGLATYNE. The entire CDR3 is CASSPIGLATYNEQFF.

This clone was counted ten times or more. CDR3 DNA (partial): TGCGCCAGCTTTGAGGGACTAGCGAGCACAGATACG. Its translation is CASFEGLASTDT. The CDR3 in its entirety is CASFEGLASTDTQYF. The chain uses TRBV5-1 and TRBJ2-3; TRBD2 agrees at 10 bases. The CDR3 extends 3 residues past the end of the read, so its final part is completed from the germline J gene. Germline values: CDR1 SGHRS, CDR2 YFSETQ. With 7 bases clipped from V and 0 bases from J, the junction kept 5 bases outside the gene matches. This CDR3 spans 15 amino acids.

Remarks on this clone: From the germline J gene comes the end of the CDR3, since the read stops 3 residues before it. The chain combines TRBV7-2 with TRBJ1-2; D ambiguous. Germline values: CDR1 SGHTA, CDR2 FQGNSA. The CDR3 covers 13 residues. Partial CDR3 DNA: TGTGCCAGCAGCTTAGGGCGGAACTACGAC. Protein sequence: CASSLGRNYD. The whole CDR3 protein reads CASSLGRNYDYTF.

This clone has ten or more counts. Read sequence stops 3 residues before the CDR3 end, and the germline J gene provides the missing end. The rearrangement links TRBV10-3 to TRBJ2-5, with D possibly matching TRBD1 (5 bases). CDR1 and CDR2 from the germline V gene are ENHRY and SYGVKD. The CDR3 is made up of 20 amino acids. V lost 0 bases, J lost 1 base, and 24 bases lay in between. The DNA read from the CDR3 is TGTGCCATCAGTGAGTCCAATCAATTTTCAGGGCGGTTGATCCAAGAGACC. It is translated as CAISESNQFSGRLIQET. The whole CDR3 is CAISESNQFSGRLIQETQYF.

This clone appeared many times. With the read ending 3 residues before the CDR3 end, the germline J gene is used to fill in that end. V and J are TRBV7-3 and TRBJ2-6, with no clear D. Per germline, CDR1 SGHTA and CDR2 FQGTGA. The CDR3 totals 14 residues. Trimming cost V 1 base and J 3 bases, with 4 bases left between them. The CDR3 sequence is CASSLSDGANVLTF. Partial CDR3 DNA: TGTGCCAGCAGCTTAAGCGATGGGGCCAACGTC.

As for this clone: From the germline J gene comes the end of the CDR3, since the read stops 3 residues before it. The gene calls are TRBV2 and TRBJ2-7; no clear D. The CDR3 has 12 amino acids. From germline, CDR1 is SNHLY and CDR2 FYNNEI. V lost 8 bases to trimming and J lost 0 bases, with 8 bases between them. The CDR3: CASGDTSYEQYF. CDR3 DNA (partial): TGTGCCAGCGGCGACACCTCCTACGAG.

This clone was observed at least ten times. The CDR3 end lies 3 residues beyond the end of the read and is filled in from the germline J gene. The chain links TRBV20-1 to TRBJ2-7, with 11 bases identical to TRBD2. Germline CDR1 is DFQATT and CDR2 is SNEGSKA (reference sequence). V lost 8 bases, J lost 6 bases, and 6 bases stayed unmatched. The CDR3 runs 12 residues. Incomplete CDR3 DNA: TGCAGTCCGGGACTAGCGGAGCTCGAG. As protein: CSPGLAELE. The entire CDR3 reads CSPGLAELEQYF.

This clone has a count of ten or more. The read ends 3 residues before the CDR3 terminus; that terminus is restored from the germline J gene. The rearrangement uses TRBV19 and TRBJ1-4; 8 positions match TRBD1. Per germline, CDR1 LNHDA and CDR2 SQIVND (reference sequence). This CDR3 region has 15 residues. Unmatched junction bases numbered 4, after V lost 3 bases and J lost 4 bases. CDR3 DNA (partial): TGTGCCAGTAGTATGGGACAGGTCAATAATGAAAAA. Translated: CASSMGQVNNEK. The whole CDR3 protein reads CASSMGQVNNEKLFF. Variable domain in full (rest from reference TRBV19 and TRBJ1-4): DGGITQSPKYLFRKEGQNVTLSCEQNLNHDAMYWYRQDPGQGLRLIYYSQIVNDFQKGDIAEGYSVSREKKESFPLTVTSAQKNPTAFYLCASSMGQVNNEKLFFGSGTQLSVL.

There are many counts of this clone. The CDR3 extends 3 residues past the end of the read, so its final part is completed from the germline J gene. The chain carries TRBV14 and TRBJ2-7, with 8 bases identical to TRBD1. Germline trimming cut 5 bases from V and 3 bases from J; bases unmatched to any gene: 9. The CDR3 contains 15 residues. Germline V gives CDR1 SGHDN, CDR2 FVKESK. CDR3 loop: CASSDSGGYLYEQYF. The covered CDR3 bases are TGTGCCAGCAGCGATTCAGGGGGCTACCTCTACGAG.